This TCR beta chain was sequenced during a study of CXCR3-negative and CXCR3-positive naive CD8 T cells. The study, taken as a whole, reports: Similar TRBV-TRBJ usage was seen in naive cells (both CXCR3-negative and CXCR3-positive), but memory cells differed. Naive CXCR3-positive cells had TRB CDR3s more hydrophobic than those of CXCR3-negative naive cells.

The method, 5' RACE with UMI labels, was used to prepare the TRB cDNA libraries. TCRdb re-called the 5' RACE reads, yielding one record per CDR3 amino acid sequence without DNA. The sample holds 75,000 to 90,000 distinct CDR3 sequences. Turning to this clonotype: Its target is not known.

In triplicate, each CD8+ T cell subset was sorted at around 290,000 cells per replicate. Definition of naive CD8+ T cells rested on a CD45RO-CCR7+CD27+CD95- profile. The sample comprised naive CXCR3+ CD8+ T cells from blood. Regarding subset: CD45RO-CCR7+CD27+CD95- naive CD8+ T cells expressing CXCR3 (TNR3+). This TCR was recovered from a human donor in good health. Some clones in this sample may be carry-over from other donors' samples.

Here the CDR3 reads CASSYRTDGLYGYTF. V is TRBV6-5 and J is TRBJ1-2. Looked up from germline, CDR1 is MNHEY and CDR2 is SVGAGI. The CDR3 spans 15 residues.